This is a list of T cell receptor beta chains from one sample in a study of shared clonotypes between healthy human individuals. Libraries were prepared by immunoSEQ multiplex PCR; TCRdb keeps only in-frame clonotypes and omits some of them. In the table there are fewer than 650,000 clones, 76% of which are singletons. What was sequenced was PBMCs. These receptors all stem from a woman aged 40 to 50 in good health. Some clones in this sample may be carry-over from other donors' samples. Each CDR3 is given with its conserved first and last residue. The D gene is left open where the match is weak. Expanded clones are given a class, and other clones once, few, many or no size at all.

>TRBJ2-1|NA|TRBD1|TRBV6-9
CASSYRDSELYNEQFF
TGTGCCAGCAGTTATAGGGACAGTGAGTTGTACAATGAGCAGTTCTTC
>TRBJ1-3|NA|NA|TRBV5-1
CASSLLSPETSGNTIYF
TGCGCCAGCAGCTTGCTGTCCCCCGAAACCTCTGGAAACACCATATATTTT
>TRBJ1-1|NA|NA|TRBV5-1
CASSLARGGEAFF
TGCGCCAGCAGCTTGGCCCGGGGCGGTGAAGCTTTCTTT
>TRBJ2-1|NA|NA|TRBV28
CASSPLTPVTSEQFF
TGTGCCAGCAGTCCACTCACCCCGGTTACTTCGGAGCAGTTCTTC
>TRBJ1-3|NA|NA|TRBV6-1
CASSELAVSGNTIYF
TGTGCCAGCAGTGAATTGGCAGTCTCTGGAAACACCATATATTTT
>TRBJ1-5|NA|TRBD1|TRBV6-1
CASSRDRGDWPQHF
TGTGCCAGCAGTCGGGACAGGGGGGATTGGCCCCAGCATTTT
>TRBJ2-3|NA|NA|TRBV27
CASSLWGSTDTQYF
TGTGCCAGCAGTTTATGGGGTAGCACAGATACGCAGTATTTT
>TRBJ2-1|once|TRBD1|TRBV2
CASSGQESSREQFF
TGTGCCAGCAGCGGACAGGAATCATCCCGTGAGCAGTTCTTC
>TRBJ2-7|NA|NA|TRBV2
CASSDRGGGEQYF
TGTGCCAGCAGTGACAGGGGAGGGGGCGAGCAGTACTTC
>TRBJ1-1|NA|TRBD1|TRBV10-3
CAINSETGGSEAFF
TGTGCCATCAATTCAGAGACAGGGGGATCTGAAGCTTTCTTT
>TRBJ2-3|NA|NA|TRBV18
CASSPMGDTDTQYF
TGTGCCAGCTCACCAATGGGGGACACAGATACGCAGTATTTT
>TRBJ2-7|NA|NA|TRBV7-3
CASSYPGEQYF
TGTGCCAGCAGCTACCCGGGTGAGCAGTACTTC
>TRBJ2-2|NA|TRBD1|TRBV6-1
CASRRTGQTGELFF
TGTGCCAGCAGACGGACAGGGCAAACCGGGGAGCTGTTTTTT
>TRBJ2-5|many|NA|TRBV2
CASRETQYF
TGTGCCAGCAGGGAGACCCAGTACTTC
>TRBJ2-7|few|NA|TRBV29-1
CSVETGPQGGYEQYF
TGCAGCGTTGAAACCGGGCCTCAGGGTGGCTACGAGCAGTACTTC
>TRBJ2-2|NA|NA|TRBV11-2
CASSQDPYGELFF
TGTGCCAGCAGCCAGGATCCATACGGGGAGCTGTTTTTT
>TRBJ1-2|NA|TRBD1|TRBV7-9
CASSLELDRGGYTF
TGTGCCAGCAGCTTAGAGTTGGACAGGGGGGGCTACACCTTC
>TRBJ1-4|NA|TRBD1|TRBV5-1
CASSGQGANEKLFF
TGCGCCAGCAGCGGGCAGGGGGCTAATGAAAAACTGTTTTTT
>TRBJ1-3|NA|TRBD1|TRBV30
CAWRTGGGNTIYF
TGTGCCTGGAGGACAGGGGGAGGAAACACCATATATTTT
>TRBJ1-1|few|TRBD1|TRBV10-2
CASSAAGTAEAFF
TGCGCCAGCAGTGCAGCGGGGACAGCTGAAGCTTTCTTT
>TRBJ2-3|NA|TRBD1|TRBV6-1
CASRDRVGPDTQYF
TGTGCCAGCCGTGACAGGGTAGGGCCAGATACGCAGTATTTT
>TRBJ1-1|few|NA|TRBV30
CAWIEQYTEAFF
TGTGCCTGGATAGAGCAGTACACTGAAGCTTTCTTT
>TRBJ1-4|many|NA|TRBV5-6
CASSSGTPTNEKLFF
TGTGCCAGCAGTTCTGGGACACCAACTAATGAAAAACTGTTTTTT
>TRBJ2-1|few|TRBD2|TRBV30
CAWSLTSGRPGDEQFF
TGTGCCTGGAGTTTGACTAGCGGGAGGCCTGGGGATGAGCAGTTCTTC
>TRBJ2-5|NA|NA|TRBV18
CASSPGTSFQETQYF
TGTGCCAGCTCACCCGGGACAAGCTTCCAAGAGACCCAGTACTTC
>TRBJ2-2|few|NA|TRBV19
CASSTPQGATGELFF
TGTGCCAGTAGTACCCCACAGGGTGCCACCGGGGAGCTGTTTTTT
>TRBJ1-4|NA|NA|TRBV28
CASSLGGTNEKLFF
TGTGCCAGCAGTTTAGGGGGGACTAATGAAAAACTGTTTTTT
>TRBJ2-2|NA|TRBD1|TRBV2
CASTSGTANTGELFF
TGTGCCAGCACCTCCGGGACAGCGAACACCGGGGAGCTGTTTTTT
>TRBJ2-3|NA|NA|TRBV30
CAWSVDSPRADTQYF
TGTGCCTGGAGTGTAGACTCTCCCAGGGCAGATACGCAGTATTTT
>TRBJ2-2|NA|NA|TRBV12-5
CASGSRQTLNTGELFF
TGTGCTAGTGGTTCTCGACAGACTTTAAACACCGGGGAGCTGTTTTTT
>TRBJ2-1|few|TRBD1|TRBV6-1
CASINDRGNNEQFF
TGTGCCAGCATCAACGACAGGGGGAACAATGAGCAGTTCTTC
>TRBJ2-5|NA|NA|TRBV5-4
CASSLAAVEETQYF
TGTGCCAGCAGCTTGGCGGCAGTTGAAGAGACCCAGTACTTC
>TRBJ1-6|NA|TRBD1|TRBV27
CASSGTGEDSPLHF
TGTGCCAGCAGTGGGACAGGGGAGGATTCACCCCTCCACTTT
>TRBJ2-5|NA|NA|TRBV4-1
CASSQWQQETQYF
TGCGCCAGCAGCCAGTGGCAGCAAGAGACCCAGTACTTC
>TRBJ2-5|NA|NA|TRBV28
CASSLVRQETQYF
TGTGCCAGCAGTTTAGTTCGGCAAGAGACCCAGTACTTC
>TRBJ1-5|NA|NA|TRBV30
CAWSAGAGNSNQPQHF
TGTGCCTGGAGCGCCGGGGCAGGGAATAGCAATCAGCCCCAGCATTTT
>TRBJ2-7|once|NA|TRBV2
CASRGPSQEQYF
TGTGCCAGCAGGGGACCCTCGCAGGAGCAGTACTTC
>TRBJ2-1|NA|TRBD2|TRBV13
CASSLPPLAARSYNEQFF
TGTGCCAGCAGCTTACCCCCACTAGCGGCCCGATCCTACAATGAGCAGTTCTTC
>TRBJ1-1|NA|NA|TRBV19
CASSIGAEPEAFF
TGTGCCAGTAGTATAGGGGCAGAACCTGAAGCTTTCTTT